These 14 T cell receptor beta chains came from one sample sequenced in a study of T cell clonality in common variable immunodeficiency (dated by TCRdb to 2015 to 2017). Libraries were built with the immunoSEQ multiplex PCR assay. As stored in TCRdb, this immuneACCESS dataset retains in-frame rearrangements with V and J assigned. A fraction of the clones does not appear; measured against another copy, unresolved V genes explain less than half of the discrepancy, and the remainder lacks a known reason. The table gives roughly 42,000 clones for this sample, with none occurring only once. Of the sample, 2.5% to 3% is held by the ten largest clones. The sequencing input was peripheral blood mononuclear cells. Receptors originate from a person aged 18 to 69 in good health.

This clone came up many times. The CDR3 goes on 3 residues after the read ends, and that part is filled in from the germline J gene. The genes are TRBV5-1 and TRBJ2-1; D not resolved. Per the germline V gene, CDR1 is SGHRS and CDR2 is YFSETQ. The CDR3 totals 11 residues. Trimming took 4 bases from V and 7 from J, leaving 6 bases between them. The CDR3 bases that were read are TGCGCCAGCAGCCCTTCGAATGAG. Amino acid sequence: CASSPSNE. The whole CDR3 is CASSPSNEQFF.

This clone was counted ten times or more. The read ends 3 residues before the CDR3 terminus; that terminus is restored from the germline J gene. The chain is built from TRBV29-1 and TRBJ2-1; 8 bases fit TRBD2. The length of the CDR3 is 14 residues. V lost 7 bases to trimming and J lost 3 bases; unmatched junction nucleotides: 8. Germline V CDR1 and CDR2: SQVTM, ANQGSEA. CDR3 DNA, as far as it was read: TGCAGCGCGGATAGCGGGGAGTACTACAATGAG. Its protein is CSADSGEYYNE. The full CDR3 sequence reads CSADSGEYYNEQFF.

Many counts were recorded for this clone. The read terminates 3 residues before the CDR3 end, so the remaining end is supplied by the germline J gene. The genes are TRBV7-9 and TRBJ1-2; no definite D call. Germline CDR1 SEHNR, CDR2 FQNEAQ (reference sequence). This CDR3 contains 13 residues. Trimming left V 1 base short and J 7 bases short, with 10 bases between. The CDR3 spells CASSLEVSGGYTF. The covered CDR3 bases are TGTGCCAGCAGCTTAGAAGTGTCGGGTGGC.

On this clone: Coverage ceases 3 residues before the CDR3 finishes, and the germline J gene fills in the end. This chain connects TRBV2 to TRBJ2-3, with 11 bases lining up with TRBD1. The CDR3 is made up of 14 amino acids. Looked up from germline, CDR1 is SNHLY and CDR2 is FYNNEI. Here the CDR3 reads CASDRTGGVETQYF. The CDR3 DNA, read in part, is TGTGCCAGCGACCGGACAGGGGGCGTAGAGACG.

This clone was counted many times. This CDR3 is CASSLASSSYNEQFF. CDR3 bases read: TGCGCCAGCAGCTTGGCCTCCAGCTCCTACAATGAG. This sequence joins TRBV5-1 and TRBJ2-1, with no clear D. The CDR3 end is not reached by the read, which stops 3 residues before it; the germline J gene fills it in. This CDR3 is built from 15 residues. Germline lookup yields CDR1 SGHRS and CDR2 YFSETQ. The V end lost 0 bases, the J end lost 0 bases, and 7 bases lay between the germline ends. Using reference TRBV5-1 and TRBJ2-1 for the parts outside the CDR3, the full variable domain is KAGVTQTPRYLIKTRGQQVTLSCSPISGHRSVSWYQQTPGQGLQFLFEYFSETQRNKGNFPGRFSGRQFSNSRSEMNVSTLELGDSALYLCASSLASSSYNEQFFGPGTRLTVL.

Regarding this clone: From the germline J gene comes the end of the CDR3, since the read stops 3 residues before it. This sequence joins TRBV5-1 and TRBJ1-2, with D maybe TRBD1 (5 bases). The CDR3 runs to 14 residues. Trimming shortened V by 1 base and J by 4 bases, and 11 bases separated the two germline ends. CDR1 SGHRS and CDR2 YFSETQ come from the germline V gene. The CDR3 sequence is CASSLNAGPYGYTF. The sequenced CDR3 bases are TGCGCCAGCAGCTTGAACGCAGGGCCCTATGGC. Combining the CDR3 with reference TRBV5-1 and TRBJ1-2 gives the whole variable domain KAGVTQTPRYLIKTRGQQVTLSCSPISGHRSVSWYQQTPGQGLQFLFEYFSETQRNKGNFPGRFSGRQFSNSRSEMNVSTLELGDSALYLCASSLNAGPYGYTFGSGTRLTVV.

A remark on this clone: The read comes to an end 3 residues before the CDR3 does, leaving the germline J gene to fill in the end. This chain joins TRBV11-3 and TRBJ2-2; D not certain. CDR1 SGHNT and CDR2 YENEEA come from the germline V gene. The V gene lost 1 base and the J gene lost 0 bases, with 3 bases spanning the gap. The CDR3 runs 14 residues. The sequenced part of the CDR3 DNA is TGTGCCAGCAGCTTAGCGGCGAACACCGGGGAG. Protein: CASSLAANTGE. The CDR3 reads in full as CASSLAANTGELFF.

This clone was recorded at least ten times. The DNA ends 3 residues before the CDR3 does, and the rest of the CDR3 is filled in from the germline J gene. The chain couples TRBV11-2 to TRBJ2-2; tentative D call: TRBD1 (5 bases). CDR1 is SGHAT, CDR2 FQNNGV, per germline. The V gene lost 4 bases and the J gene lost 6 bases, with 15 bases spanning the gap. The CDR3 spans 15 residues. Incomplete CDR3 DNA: TGTGCCAGCAGCTCAACCCAGGGTAGGGCCGGGGAG. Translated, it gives CASSSTQGRAGE. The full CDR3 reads CASSSTQGRAGELFF.

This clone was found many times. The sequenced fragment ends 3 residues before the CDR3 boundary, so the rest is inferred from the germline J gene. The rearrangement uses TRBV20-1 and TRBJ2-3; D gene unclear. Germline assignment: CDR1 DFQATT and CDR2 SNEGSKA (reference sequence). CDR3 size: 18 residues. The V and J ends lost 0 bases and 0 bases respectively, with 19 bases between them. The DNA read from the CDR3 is TGCAGTGCTAGAGATCTCTATAACAGTGAGCACAGCACAGATACG. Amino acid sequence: CSARDLYNSEHSTDT. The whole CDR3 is CSARDLYNSEHSTDTQYF.

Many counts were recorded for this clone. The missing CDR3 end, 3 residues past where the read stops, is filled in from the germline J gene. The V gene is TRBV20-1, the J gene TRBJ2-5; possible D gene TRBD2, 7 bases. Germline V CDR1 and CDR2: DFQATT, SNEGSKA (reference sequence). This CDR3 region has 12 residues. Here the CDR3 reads CSVAGAGETQYF. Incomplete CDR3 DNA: TGCTCTGTTGCGGGGGCCGGGGAGACC.

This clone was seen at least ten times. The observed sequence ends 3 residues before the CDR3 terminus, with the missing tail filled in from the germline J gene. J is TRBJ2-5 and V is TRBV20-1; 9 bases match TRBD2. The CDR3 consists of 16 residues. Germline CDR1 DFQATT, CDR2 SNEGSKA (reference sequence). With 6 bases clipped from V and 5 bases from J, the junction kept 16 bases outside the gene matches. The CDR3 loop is CSAPDRGAGGLETQYF. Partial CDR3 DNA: TGCAGTGCCCCTGACCGGGGGGCGGGGGGGCTCGAGACC.

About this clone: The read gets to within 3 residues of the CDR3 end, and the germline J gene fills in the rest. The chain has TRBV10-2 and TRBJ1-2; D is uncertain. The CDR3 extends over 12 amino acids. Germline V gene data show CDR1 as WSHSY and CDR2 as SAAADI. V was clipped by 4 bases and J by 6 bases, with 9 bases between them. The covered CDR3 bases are TGCGCCAGCAGTGTCTCGGGTGATGGC. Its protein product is CASSVSGDG. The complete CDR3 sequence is CASSVSGDGYTF.

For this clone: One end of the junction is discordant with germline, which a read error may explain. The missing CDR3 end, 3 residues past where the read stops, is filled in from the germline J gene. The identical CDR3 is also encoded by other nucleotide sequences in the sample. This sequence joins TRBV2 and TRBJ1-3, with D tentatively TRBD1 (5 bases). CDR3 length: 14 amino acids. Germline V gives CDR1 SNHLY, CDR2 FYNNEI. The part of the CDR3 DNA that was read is TGTGCCAGCAGCGCAGGGCGCTCTGGAAACACA. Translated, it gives CASSAGRSGNT. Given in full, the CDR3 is CASSAGRSGNTIYF.

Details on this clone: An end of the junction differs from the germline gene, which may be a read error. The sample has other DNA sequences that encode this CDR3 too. CDR3 sequence: CASSPLWGTHGNTIYF. The DNA read from the CDR3 is TGTGCCAGCAGCCCTCTGTGGGGGACTCATGGAAACACG. The rearrangement joins TRBV7-6 to TRBJ1-3; possible D gene TRBD1, 5 bases. The observed sequence ends 3 residues before the CDR3 terminus, with the missing tail filled in from the germline J gene. Germline CDR1 and CDR2: SGHVS and FNYEAQ. The CDR3 runs to 16 residues.